These T cell receptor beta chains were read from a single sample in a study of T cell repertoires in cytomegalovirus infection. One entry per CDR3 protein results from TCRdb running MiXCR on the reads. The sample shows over 120,000 distinct CDR3 sequences, over 30% of them seen only once. These receptors have no known antigen. The input for sequencing was CD8+ T cells from cultured PBMCs, taken from culture after CMV antigen stimulation. These receptors came from a human donor in good health (CMV status not recorded). Some clones in this sample may be carry-over from other donors' samples. The CDR3 runs from the conserved cysteine through the conserved F or W. The D gene is left open where the match is weak. Only part of the rows carry a size: once, few, many, or a class if the clone is expanded.

clone size,V gene,J gene,D gene,CDR3 DNA,CDR3 protein
NA,TRBV5-6,TRBJ2-3,NA,TGTGCCAGCAGCTTGGTTAGGGACCACACAGATACGCAGTATTTT,CASSLVRDHTDTQYF
NA,TRBV27,TRBJ1-5,TRBD1,TGTGCCAGCGCACCGGGACAGGGTAATCAGCCCCAGCATTTT,CASAPGQGNQPQHF
NA,TRBV20-1,TRBJ2-1,TRBD2,TGCAGTGCTAGAGAAGTCAGCGGGGGGTCCTACAATGAGCAGTTCTTC,CSAREVSGGSYNEQFF
NA,TRBV19,TRBJ2-3,NA,TGTGCCAGTAGTATCGTATGGCCTAGCACAGATACGCAGTATTTT,CASSIVWPSTDTQYF
NA,TRBV18,TRBJ1-4,NA,TGTGCCAGCTCACCACGGGGTTTCGAGGAAAAACTGTTTTTT,CASSPRGFEEKLFF
NA,TRBV29-1,TRBJ2-7,NA,TGCAGCGTTGAATTGGACTACGAGCAGTACTTC,CSVELDYEQYF
few,TRBV11-1,TRBJ2-3,TRBD1,TGTGCCAGCAGCTTCGCCTACAGGGGGCTGGATACGCAGTATTTT,CASSFAYRGLDTQYF
NA,TRBV28,TRBJ1-1,NA,TGTGCCAGCAGACCCTGGCGGAGCACTGAAGCTTTCTTT,CASRPWRSTEAFF
NA,TRBV20-1,TRBJ2-3,NA,TGCAGTGCTGGGCCAGACGGTACAACAGATACGCAGTATTTT,CSAGPDGTTDTQYF
NA,TRBV7-9,TRBJ2-3,NA,TGTGCCAGCAGCTTAGTCGGTACGGGCACAGATACGCAGTATTTT,CASSLVGTGTDTQYF
NA,TRBV6-5,TRBJ1-5,TRBD1,TGTGCCAGCCAACCAGGGGGCGGGGGTCAGCCCCAGCATTTT,CASQPGGGGQPQHF
NA,TRBV7-2,TRBJ1-2,NA,TGTGCCAGCAGCTTACCCCGAGGACAGATTATAAATGGCTACACCTTC,CASSLPRGQIINGYTF
many,TRBV6-5,TRBJ2-1,NA,TGTGCCAGCAGTTACTCGTCGACGACAACGGGGTTCAATGAGCAGTTCTTC,CASSYSSTTTGFNEQFF
few,TRBV7-9,TRBJ2-5,NA,TGTGCCAGCAGATTAGGGGTTAAGGAGACCCAGTACTTC,CASRLGVKETQYF
few,TRBV7-8,TRBJ2-3,TRBD2,TGTGCCAGCAGCTCGGGACTAGCGATTACCGATACGCAGTATTTT,CASSSGLAITDTQYF
NA,TRBV19,TRBJ1-1,NA,TGTGCCAGTATCCCACAGGGATGGGTCACTGAAGCTTTCTTT,CASIPQGWVTEAFF
NA,TRBV12-3/TRBV12-4,TRBJ1-1,NA,TGTGCCAGCAGTACCCTAGACTACACTGAAGCTTTCTTT,CASSTLDYTEAFF
NA,TRBV7-9,TRBJ1-2,NA,TGTGCCAGCAGCCTCGGTGAAGTTGGGGGCTACACCTTC,CASSLGEVGGYTF
NA,TRBV6-2/TRBV6-3,TRBJ1-6,NA,TGTGCCAGCAGTTGGGGCACTGGACGGTCGGTAATTTCACCCCTCCACTTT,CASSWGTGRSVISPLHF
few,TRBV14,TRBJ2-5,NA,TGTGCCAGCAGCTCCTGGACCGGGGAGACCCAGTACTTC,CASSSWTGETQYF
NA,TRBV7-6,TRBJ1-6,NA,TGTGCCAGCAGCTTAGTTCCAGGGTCTCCGGCCCTCCACTTT,CASSLVPGSPALHF
NA,TRBV27,TRBJ1-1,NA,TGTGCCAGCAGTTCGACTGATCTTGAAGCTTTCTTT,CASSSTDLEAFF
NA,TRBV27,TRBJ2-7,NA,TGTGCCAGCAGCGACCAGGGGATCTACGAGCAGTACTTC,CASSDQGIYEQYF
many,TRBV7-9,TRBJ1-1,NA,TGTGCCAGCAGCCCCACACCGAACACTGAAGCTTTCTTT,CASSPTPNTEAFF
few,TRBV20-1,TRBJ1-4,TRBD1,TGCAGTGCTAGAGATCTTGAAGGGGGCTTTGAAAAACTGTTTTTT,CSARDLEGGFEKLFF
NA,TRBV5-1,TRBJ1-1,NA,TGCGCCAGCAGCCCAATCGGCGCTGAAGCTTTCTTT,CASSPIGAEAFF
NA,TRBV19,TRBJ2-3,NA,TGTGCCAGTAGTATAGCGGGGGCAGATACGCAGTATTTT,CASSIAGADTQYF